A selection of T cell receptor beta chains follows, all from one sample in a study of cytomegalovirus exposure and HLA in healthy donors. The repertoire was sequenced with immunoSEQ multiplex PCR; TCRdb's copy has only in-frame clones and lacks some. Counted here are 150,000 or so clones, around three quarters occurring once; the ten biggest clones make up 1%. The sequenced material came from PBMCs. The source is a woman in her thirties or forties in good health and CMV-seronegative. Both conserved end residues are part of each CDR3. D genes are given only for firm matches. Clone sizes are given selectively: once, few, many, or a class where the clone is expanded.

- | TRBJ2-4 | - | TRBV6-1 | CASSDLFSAKNIQYF | TGTGCCAGCAGTGACCTTTTCTCGGCCAAAAACATTCAGTACTTC
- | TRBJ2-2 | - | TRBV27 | CASTPIGAGELFF | TGTGCCAGCACCCCAATCGGAGCCGGGGAGCTGTTTTTT
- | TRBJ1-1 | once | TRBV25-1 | CASRIREGTEAFF | TGTGCCAGCAGGATAAGGGAGGGCACTGAAGCTTTCTTT
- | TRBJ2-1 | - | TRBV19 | CASSRELVYNEQFF | TGTGCCAGTAGTAGGGAGTTGGTCTACAATGAGCAGTTCTTC
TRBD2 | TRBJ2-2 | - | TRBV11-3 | CASSFSGVNTGELFF | TGTGCCAGCAGCTTTAGCGGGGTAAACACCGGGGAGCTGTTTTTT
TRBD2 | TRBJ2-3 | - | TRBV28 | CASSSGRTSTDTQYF | TGTGCCAGCAGCTCCGGGCGGACTAGTACAGATACGCAGTATTTT
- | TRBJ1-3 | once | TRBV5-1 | CASSLDGSSGNTIYF | TGCGCCAGCAGCTTGGATGGGAGCTCTGGAAACACCATATATTTT
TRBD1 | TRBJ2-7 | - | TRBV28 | CASSLGRGSYEQYF | TGTGCCAGCAGTTTGGGCAGGGGGTCCTACGAGCAGTACTTC
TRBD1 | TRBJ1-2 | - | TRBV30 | CAWSVRGQGASAYGYTF | TGTGCCTGGAGTGTCCGAGGACAGGGGGCATCGGCCTATGGCTACACCTTC
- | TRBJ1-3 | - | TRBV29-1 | CSVEGGQLSGNTIYF | TGCAGCGTTGAAGGGGGGCAGCTCTCTGGAAACACCATATATTTT
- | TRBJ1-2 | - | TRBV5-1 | CASSLGESVRTGGYTF | TGCGCCAGCAGCTTGGGGGAGTCGGTAAGAACGGGTGGCTACACCTTC
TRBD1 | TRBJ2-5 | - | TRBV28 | CASRGTGARRAQYF | TGTGCCAGCAGGGGGACAGGGGCCCGCAGGGCCCAGTACTTC
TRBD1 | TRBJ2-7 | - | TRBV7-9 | CASSLATGGYEQYF | TGTGCCAGCAGCTTAGCCACAGGGGGCTACGAGCAGTACTTC
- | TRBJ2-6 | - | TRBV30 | CAWSRAGQSGANVLTF | TGTGCCTGGAGTCGGGCGGGACAGTCGGGGGCCAACGTCCTGACTTTC
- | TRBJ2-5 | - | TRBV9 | CASSVLGGVQETQYF | TGTGCCAGCAGCGTATTAGGCGGGGTCCAAGAGACCCAGTACTTC
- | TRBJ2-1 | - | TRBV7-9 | CASSLWAGRTYNEQFF | TGTGCCAGCAGCTTATGGGCAGGGCGCACCTACAATGAGCAGTTCTTC
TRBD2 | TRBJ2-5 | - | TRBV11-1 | CASSLLAGEWETQYF | TGTGCCAGCAGCTTACTAGCGGGAGAATGGGAGACCCAGTACTTC
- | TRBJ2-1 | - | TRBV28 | CASSLVFPGNEQFF | TGTGCCAGCAGTTTGGTTTTTCCAGGGAATGAGCAGTTCTTC
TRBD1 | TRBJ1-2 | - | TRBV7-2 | CASSPRDSNYGYTF | TGTGCCAGCAGCCCCCGGGACAGTAACTATGGCTACACCTTC
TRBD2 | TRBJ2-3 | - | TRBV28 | CASLTGGPTDTQYF | TGTGCCAGCTTGACGGGAGGGCCCACAGATACGCAGTATTTT
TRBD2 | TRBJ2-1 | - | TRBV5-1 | CASRAGGPNEQFF | TGCGCCAGCAGGGCGGGAGGGCCTAATGAGCAGTTCTTC
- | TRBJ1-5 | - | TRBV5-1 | CASSLGPGDGQPQHF | TGCGCCAGCAGCTTGGGCCCAGGGGATGGTCAGCCCCAGCATTTT
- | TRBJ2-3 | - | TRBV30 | CAWSIGSGRTDTQYF | TGTGCCTGGAGTATAGGGTCAGGGAGGACAGATACGCAGTATTTT
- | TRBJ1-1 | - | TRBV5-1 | CASSLGQPNTEAFF | TGCGCCAGCAGCTTGGGACAGCCTAACACTGAAGCTTTCTTT
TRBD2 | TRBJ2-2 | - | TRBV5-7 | CASSYGLAGAHPPGGELFF | TGTGCCAGCAGCTATGGACTAGCGGGAGCGCACCCCCCCGGCGGGGAGCTGTTTTTT
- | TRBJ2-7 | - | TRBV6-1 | CASRDSRTNEQYF | TGTGCCAGCAGGGACAGCCGTACTAACGAGCAGTACTTC
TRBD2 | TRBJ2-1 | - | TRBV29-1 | CSVHRTSGKQQFF | TGCAGCGTTCATCGGACTAGCGGGAAGCAGCAGTTCTTC
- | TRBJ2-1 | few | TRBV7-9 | CASSLFGNEQFF | TGTGCCAGCAGCTTATTCGGGAATGAGCAGTTCTTC
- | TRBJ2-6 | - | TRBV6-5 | CASTRTGSGANVLTF | TGTGCCAGCACACGTACAGGGTCTGGGGCCAACGTCCTGACTTTC
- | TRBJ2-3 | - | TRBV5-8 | CASSYRADTQYF | TGTGCCAGCAGCTATAGAGCGGATACGCAGTATTTT
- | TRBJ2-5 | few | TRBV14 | CASSQGLLAGSEETQYF | TGTGCCAGCAGCCAAGGACTACTGGCGGGATCAGAAGAGACCCAGTACTTC
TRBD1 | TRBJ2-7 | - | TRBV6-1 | CASSGTGLYEQYF | TGTGCCAGCAGTGGGACAGGCCTCTACGAGCAGTACTTC
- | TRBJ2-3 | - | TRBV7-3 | CASSLGALAGTDTQYF | TGTGCCAGCAGCTTGGGGGCGCTAGCTGGCACAGATACGCAGTATTTT
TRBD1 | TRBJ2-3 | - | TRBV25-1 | CASSEGQGRTDTQYF | TGTGCCAGCAGTGAAGGACAGGGTAGGACAGATACGCAGTATTTT
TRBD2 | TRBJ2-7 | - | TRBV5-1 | CASSSGEPAGASEQYF | TGCGCCAGCAGCTCTGGGGAGCCAGCGGGAGCCTCCGAGCAGTACTTC
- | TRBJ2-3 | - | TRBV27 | CASSFTGGSTDTQYF | TGTGCCAGCAGTTTTACGGGTGGTAGCACAGATACGCAGTATTTT
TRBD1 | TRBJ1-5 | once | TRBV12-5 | CASGLDRGTQPQHF | TGTGCTAGTGGTTTGGACAGGGGAACTCAGCCCCAGCATTTT